This T cell receptor (beta chain) was captured by sequencing in a study of T cells after yellow fever vaccination. Across the whole study: Some fractions had low cell numbers, and these were prepared with SMART-Seq v4 Ultra Low Input.

About this clonotype: Its antigen is not identified.

One entry per CDR3 protein, called by TCRdb with MiXCR from the 5' RACE reads. The profile shows roughly 150,000 distinct CDR3 sequences, under 8% of them singletons. Findings and limits, study-wide: Overall, a small share of clonotypes was seen in both CD4 and CD8 compartments.

The sample was CD4+ T cells sorted from PBMCs, taken 10 days after the yellow fever booster vaccination. The clonotype originates from a man between 25 and 39 years old who received the YFV17D yellow fever vaccine.

CDR3 in amino acids: CASSILAGPNTGELFF. For the CDR3, the DNA is TGCGCCAGCAGCATTCTAGCGGGGCCAAACACCGGGGAGCTGTTTTTT. This rearrangement joins TRBV5-1 to TRBJ2-2, with 9 bases fitting TRBD2. Germline trimming cut 4 bases from V and 2 bases from J; bases unmatched to any gene: 6. The CDR3 runs to 16 residues. Germline CDR1 SGHRS, CDR2 YFSETQ.